The 5 T cell receptor beta chains presented below share a single source sample, sequenced in a study of T cell repertoires in cytomegalovirus infection. In TCRdb, the reads were re-called with MiXCR into one record per CDR3 protein. The sample has under 850,000 distinct CDR3 sequences; 35% are singletons. The sequencing input was PBMCs. Receptors were obtained from a human donor in good health (CMV status not recorded). Some clones in this sample may be carry-over from other donors' samples.

This chain links TRBV28 with TRBJ2-6; the match to TRBD1 covers 9 bases. Trimming took 10 bases from V and 7 from J; bases not matched to a gene: 11. The CDR3 extends over 15 amino acids. Germline CDR1 reads MDHEN; CDR2 reads SYDVKM. DNA of the CDR3: TGTGCCACCGACGATTACAGGGGGCGCGCCAACGTCCTGACTTTC. Translating gives CATDDYRGRANVLTF.

The table lists this clonotype with a few counts. The CDR3 loop reads CASSLSGLIYEQYF. The CDR3 bases are TGTGCCAGCAGTTTGTCGGGCTTAATCTACGAGCAGTACTTC. The rearrangement links TRBV28 to TRBJ2-7; D call uncertain. The germline V and J ends were trimmed by 3 bases and 3 bases, with 12 bases remaining between them. Germline loops: CDR1 MDHEN, CDR2 SYDVKM. This CDR3 is built from 14 residues.

In its sample, this clonotype was seen a few times. The chain joins TRBV6-1 to TRBJ2-4; perhaps TRBD1 as D (6 bases). CDR3 length equals 14 residues. Per the germline V gene, CDR1 is MNHNS and CDR2 is SASEGT. CDR3 bases: TGTGTCATCAAACCAGGGGACGCCAAAAACATTCAGTACTTC. It is translated as CVIKPGDAKNIQYF.

The CDR3 region has the DNA TGTGCCACCAGCAGAGATAATGGGGATGAAAAACTGTTTTTT. Its protein is CATSRDNGDEKLFF. V usage is TRBV15 and J usage is TRBJ1-4; D not certain. V lost 0 bases and J 6 bases, leaving 8 bases between the germline ends. Germline CDR1 is LNHNV and CDR2 is YYDKDF (reference sequence). CDR3 length: 14 residues. The variable domain in full, with the rest retrieved from reference TRBV15 and TRBJ1-4, is DAMVIQNPRYQVTQFGKPVTLSCSQTLNHNVMYWYQQKSSQAPKLLFHYYDKDFNNEADTPDNFQSRRPNTSFCFLDIRSPGLGDTAMYLCATSRDNGDEKLFFGSGTQLSVL.

This clonotype has more than one count but fewer than ten. This chain joins TRBV6-2 or TRBV6-3 and TRBJ2-3; TRBD2 aligns across 13 bases. The germline V gene has CDR1 MNHEY and CDR2 SVGEGT. This CDR3 contains 16 residues. V was clipped by 1 base and J by 4 bases; unmatched bases: 2. The CDR3 protein is CASSYYGLAGADTQYF. The CDR3 nucleotides are TGTGCCAGCAGTTACTATGGACTAGCGGGAGCAGATACGCAGTATTTT.